The 9 T cell receptor beta chains below come from one sample, sequenced in a study of shared clonotypes between healthy human individuals. Sequencing was performed with immunoSEQ multiplex PCR; in TCRdb, only in-frame clones are kept and a portion is missing. The sample lists around 2,000,000 clones; about 92% were seen once. CD8 cells classed as naive were CD45RO-negative and positively selected for CCR7, excluding terminally differentiated effector memory CD45RA+ cells. Material for sequencing was naive CD8+ T cells from PBMCs. These receptors all stem from a man between 18 and 35 years old in good health. Some clones in this sample may be carry-over from other donors' samples.

V is TRBV7-9 and J is TRBJ1-2; D unresolved. Trimming took off 5 bases at V and 6 bases at J, with 16 bases between the two ends. This CDR3 has 14 residues. In germline, CDR1 is SEHNR, CDR2 FQNEAQ (reference sequence). The CDR3 DNA sequence: TGTGCCAGCAGCCTCCCCCCATCAGGCGATGGCTACACCTTC. The encoded protein is CASSLPPSGDGYTF.

V gene TRBV7-2 combines with J gene TRBJ1-1; possible D gene TRBD1, 5 bases. The CDR3 spans 17 residues. Per germline, CDR1 SGHTA and CDR2 FQGNSA. V shed 2 bases and J shed 0 bases, with 16 bases lying between them. The CDR3 protein is CASSLLLRQIMNTEAFF. Here the CDR3 DNA reads TGTGCCAGCAGCTTACTCCTAAGACAGATCATGAACACTGAAGCTTTCTTT.

This sequence joins TRBV28 and TRBJ1-6, with 9 bases fitting TRBD1. Germline V gene lookup returns CDR1 MDHEN and CDR2 SYDVKM. V lost 3 bases to trimming and J lost 4 bases; unmatched junction nucleotides: 4. This CDR3 region has 16 residues. The CDR3 loop is CASSFRQGGYNSPLHF. CDR3 coding DNA: TGTGCCAGCAGTTTCAGACAGGGGGGATATAATTCACCCCTCCACTTT.

This chain links TRBV9 with TRBJ2-3; 8 positions match TRBD2. The CDR3 covers 18 residues. V lost 3 bases and J lost 4; bases outside the gene matches: 16. Germline assignment: CDR1 SGDLS and CDR2 YYNGEE. CDR3 in DNA: TGTGCCAGCAGCGCCGACCCCTACCGGGAGGGCCTGGCAGATACGCAGTATTTT. Its translation is CASSADPYREGLADTQYF.

The V and J genes are TRBV2 and TRBJ2-2; D might be TRBD2 (5 bases). Deletions cut 6 bases from V and 4 bases from J, with 15 bases between. CDR3 length equals 15 residues. CDR1 and CDR2 from the germline V gene are SNHLY and FYNNEI. CDR3 coding DNA: TGTGCCAGCAGATACCGACTAACTCCCACCGGGGAGCTGTTTTTT. Translated: CASRYRLTPTGELFF.

The chain joins TRBV18 to TRBJ2-7; D gene ambiguous. The CDR3 totals 13 residues. The V gene's germline CDR1 is KGHSH and CDR2 LQKENI. Between the trimmed V and J ends, which lost 3 bases and 1 base, there was a span of 7 bases. The CDR3, as DNA: TGTGCCAGCTCACCCGACGAGTCCTACGAGCAGTACTTC. As protein: CASSPDESYEQYF.

This chain joins TRBV25-1 and TRBJ2-1; the D is unclear. Germline V gene sequence: CDR1 MGHDK, CDR2 SYGVNS. The CDR3 is 12 residues long. Trimming left V 0 bases short and J 7 bases short, with 4 bases between. The CDR3 coding sequence is TGTGCCAGCAGTGAATATAAGAATGAGCAGTTCTTC. Encoded protein: CASSEYKNEQFF.

The CDR3 nucleotides read TGTGCCAGCAGTTTTACCCAGGGGAACTACGAGCAGTACTTC. Translating gives CASSFTQGNYEQYF. The genes are TRBV28 and TRBJ2-7; the D gene is possibly TRBD1 (6 bases). The CDR3 is made up of 14 amino acids. Germline V gene lookup returns CDR1 MDHEN and CDR2 SYDVKM. Trimming took 3 bases from V and 3 from J, leaving 12 bases between them.

This rearrangement joins TRBV27 to TRBJ2-3; TRBD2 matches at 9 bases. This CDR3 contains 16 residues. V dropped 3 bases and J dropped 2; count of bases not matched to a gene: 6. The germline V gene encodes CDR1 MNHEY and CDR2 SMNVEV (reference sequence). The CDR3 spells CASSLSTSGVTDTQYF. The CDR3 DNA follows: TGTGCCAGCAGTTTGTCGACTAGCGGTGTCACAGATACGCAGTATTTT.